These 29 T cell receptor beta chains share one sample of origin, sequenced in a study of blood T cell repertoires in COVID-19. Method: immunoSEQ multiplex PCR; TCRdb's copy keeps in-frame clones and lacks some. This table holds roughly 250,000 clones, roughly 81% found once. Sequencing used peripheral blood. Receptors were obtained from a man aged 40-49 years with acute or convalescent COVID-19.

V gene TRBV19 combines with J gene TRBJ1-1; 7 positions match TRBD1. Germline CDR1 is LNHDA and CDR2 is SQIVND (reference sequence). The V segment lost 3 bases and the J segment 4 bases; nucleotides outside the gene matches: 5. CDR3 length: 14 residues. The CDR3 reads CASSIRSGGTEAFF. The CDR3 nucleotides are TGTGCCAGTAGTATTAGGTCAGGGGGCACTGAAGCTTTCTTT.

The V and J genes are TRBV27 and TRBJ1-2; a possible D gene is TRBD1 (5 bases). This CDR3 spans 15 amino acids. Germline CDR1 reads MNHEY; CDR2 reads SMNVEV (reference sequence). V was clipped by 8 bases and J by 3 bases, with 19 bases between them. Here the CDR3 DNA reads TGTGCCAGCTCCTCGGCCCAGGGAGGGGACTATGGCTACACCTTC. As protein: CASSSAQGGDYGYTF.

The gene calls are TRBV11-2 and TRBJ1-1; D is uncertain. Germline values: CDR1 SGHAT, CDR2 FQNNGV. The ends were cut back, 1 base at V and 3 bases at J, with 9 bases in the middle. There are 14 residues in the CDR3. The CDR3, as DNA: TGTGCCAGCAGCTTAGTTAAAAGCTACACTGAAGCTTTCTTT. As protein: CASSLVKSYTEAFF. The variable domain in full, with the rest retrieved from reference TRBV11-2 and TRBJ1-1, is EAGVAQSPRYKIIEKRQSVAFWCNPISGHATLYWYQQILGQGPKLLIQFQNNGVVDDSQLPKDRFSAERLKGVDSTLKIQPAKLEDSAVYLCASSLVKSYTEAFFGQGTRLTVV.

The gene calls are TRBV7-4 and TRBJ1-5; D perhaps matches TRBD1 (5 bases). This CDR3 region has 15 residues. V was clipped by 3 bases and J by 4 bases, with 13 bases between them. The V gene's germline CDR1 is SGHVT and CDR2 SQSDAQ. CDR3 in amino acids: CASSFSRQYNQPQHF. The CDR3 region has the DNA TGTGCCAGCAGCTTCAGTCGACAGTATAATCAGCCCCAGCATTTT.

The chain employs TRBV5-5 and TRBJ1-1; D ambiguous. Trimming took 0 bases from V and 1 from J, leaving 4 bases between them. This CDR3 region has 13 residues. Germline-derived CDR1 and CDR2 are SGHKS and YYEKEE (reference sequence). CDR3 DNA: TGTGCCAGCAGCTTGGCCGGGAACACTGAAGCTTTCTTT. This sequence encodes CASSLAGNTEAFF.

The chain links TRBV15 to TRBJ1-5; 7 positions match TRBD1. Germline V lookup: CDR1 LNHNV, CDR2 YYDKDF (reference sequence). There are 14 residues in the CDR3. V trimming: 6 bases; J trimming: 1 base; junction bases outside the gene matches: 3. The CDR3 DNA reads as TGTGCCACCAGTCCGGGACAGAGCAATCAGCCCCAGCATTTT. Encoded protein: CATSPGQSNQPQHF. Complete variable domain (other parts from reference TRBV15 and TRBJ1-5): DAMVIQNPRYQVTQFGKPVTLSCSQTLNHNVMYWYQQKSSQAPKLLFHYYDKDFNNEADTPDNFQSRRPNTSFCFLDIRSPGLGDTAMYLCATSPGQSNQPQHFGDGTRLSIL.

This clone was recorded once. This chain links TRBV6-1 with TRBJ1-3; tentatively, D is TRBD1 (5 bases). The germline V gene encodes CDR1 MNHNS and CDR2 SASEGT. The germline V and J ends were trimmed by 3 bases and 5 bases, with 11 bases remaining between them. This CDR3 region has 14 residues. This CDR3 reads CASSEKGHRNTIYF. CDR3 DNA: TGTGCCAGCAGTGAGAAGGGGCATAGAAACACCATATATTTT.

V gene TRBV20-1 combines with J gene TRBJ2-1, with 8 bases identical to TRBD2. With 6 bases clipped from V and 8 bases from J, the junction kept 3 bases outside the gene matches. CDR1 and CDR2 (germline): DFQATT, SNEGSKA (reference sequence). The CDR3 is made up of 11 amino acids. In nucleotides, the CDR3 is TGCAGTGCCCACGGGGGGGATGAGCAGTTCTTC. As protein: CSAHGGDEQFF.

This chain joins TRBV4-3 and TRBJ1-3; 8 bases line up with TRBD1. The CDR3 contains 22 residues. In germline, CDR1 is LGHNA, CDR2 YSLEER. V lost 4 bases and J lost 4; bases outside the gene matches: 27. CDR3 residues: CASSPLLPGTGVIQGSGNTIYF. For the CDR3, the DNA is TGCGCCAGCAGCCCACTTTTGCCCGGGACAGGAGTCATTCAGGGATCCGGAAACACCATATATTTT.

This rearrangement joins TRBV30 to TRBJ1-3; D ambiguous. The CDR3 is 13 amino acids. V lost 4 bases and J lost 0, with 7 bases in between. Germline-derived CDR1 and CDR2 are GTSNPN and SVGIG (reference sequence). CDR3 coding DNA: TGTGCCTGGAAGATCGGCTCTGGAAACACCATATATTTT. This sequence encodes CAWKIGSGNTIYF.

J is TRBJ2-7 and V is TRBV9; possibly TRBD2 for D (6 bases). V was trimmed by 4 bases and J by 4 bases, leaving 18 bases between them. Germline assignment: CDR1 SGDLS and CDR2 YYNGEE. The length of the CDR3 is 15 residues. CDR3 sequence reads: CASSPRGGAPYEQYF. For the CDR3, the DNA is TGTGCCAGCAGCCCCCGCGGAGGGGCCCCTTACGAGCAGTACTTC. The whole variable domain, remainder taken from reference TRBV9 and TRBJ2-7, is DSGVTQTPKHLITATGQRVTLRCSPRSGDLSVYWYQQSLDQGLQFLIQYYNGEERAKGNILERFSAQQFPDLHSELNLSSLELGDSALYFCASSPRGGAPYEQYFGPGTRLTVT.

V is TRBV9 and J is TRBJ2-3; D may be TRBD2 (6 bases). Trimming pared 5 bases from V and 3 bases from J, leaving 16 bases between. The V gene's germline CDR1 is SGDLS and CDR2 YYNGEE. This CDR3 region has 15 residues. For the CDR3, the DNA is TGTGCCAGCAGTGTTCAGGACTACCTGACAGATACGCAGTATTTT. This translates into CASSVQDYLTDTQYF. Complete variable domain (other parts from reference TRBV9 and TRBJ2-3): DSGVTQTPKHLITATGQRVTLRCSPRSGDLSVYWYQQSLDQGLQFLIQYYNGEERAKGNILERFSAQQFPDLHSELNLSSLELGDSALYFCASSVQDYLTDTQYFGPGTRLTVL.

J is TRBJ2-1 and V is TRBV9; TRBD1 might be the D (8 bases). Trimming shortened V by 3 bases and J by 2 bases, and 12 bases separated the two germline ends. The CDR3 length is 15 residues. CDR1 is SGDLS, CDR2 YYNGEE, per germline. For the CDR3, the DNA is TGTGCCAGCAGCGGCGGGGGACAGGCCTACAATGAGCAGTTCTTC. Its translation is CASSGGGQAYNEQFF.

The chain carries TRBV9 and TRBJ1-3; no definite D call. The germline V gene has CDR1 SGDLS and CDR2 YYNGEE. CDR3 length equals 13 residues. V lost 0 bases to trimming and J lost 8 bases, with 9 bases between them. CDR3 sequence: CASSVGERDTIYF. The CDR3 nucleotides read TGTGCCAGCAGCGTAGGAGAGCGTGACACCATATATTTT.

The table lists this clone with a count of one. V and J are TRBV28 and TRBJ2-3, with D perhaps matching TRBD2 (7 bases). This CDR3 spans 14 amino acids. The germline CDR1 and CDR2 sequences are MDHEN and SYDVKM. V lost 6 bases, J lost 5 bases, and 15 bases lay in between. The CDR3 loop is CASSPGGHGDTQYF. The CDR3 DNA is TGTGCCAGCAGCCCCGGGGGGCATGGAGATACGCAGTATTTT.

CDR3 loop: CASSPGQGFYSPLHF. The CDR3 DNA follows: TGTGCCAGCTCGCCCGGACAGGGGTTCTATTCACCCCTCCACTTT. The chain is built from TRBV18 and TRBJ1-6; 9 positions agree with TRBD1. The CDR3 is 15 amino acids. V lost 6 bases and J lost 8; bases outside the gene matches: 8. The germline CDR1 and CDR2 sequences are KGHSH and LQKENI. Together with reference TRBV18 and TRBJ1-6, the CDR3 gives the full variable domain: NAGVMQNPRHLVRRRGQEARLRCSPMKGHSHVYWYRQLPEEGLKFMVYLQKENIIDESGMPKERFSAEFPKEGPSILRIQQVVRGDSAAYFCASSPGQGFYSPLHFGNGTRLTVT.

V and J are TRBV7-6 and TRBJ2-1, with 12 bases identical to TRBD2. V trimming: 1 base; J trimming: 1 base; junction bases outside the gene matches: 5. The CDR3 loop spans 18 amino acids. Germline values: CDR1 SGHVS, CDR2 FNYEAQ. CDR3 sequence: CASSLGMLAGGSYNEQFF. The CDR3 coding sequence is TGTGCCAGCAGCTTAGGAATGCTAGCGGGGGGGTCCTACAATGAGCAGTTCTTC.

The genes are TRBV5-4 and TRBJ2-7; D perhaps matches TRBD1 (8 bases). Per the germline V gene, CDR1 is SGHNT and CDR2 is YYREEE (reference sequence). The CDR3 loop spans 15 amino acids. Trimming stripped 1 base from V and 4 bases from J, with 15 bases between. CDR3 in amino acids: CASSLREQGGYEQYF. CDR3 coding DNA: TGTGCCAGCAGCTTGAGGGAACAGGGGGGGTACGAGCAGTACTTC. Full variable domain (remainder filled in from reference TRBV5-4 and TRBJ2-7): ETGVTQSPTHLIKTRGQQVTLRCSSQSGHNTVSWYQQALGQGPQFIFQYYREEENGRGNFPPRFSGLQFPNYSSELNVNALELDDSALYLCASSLREQGGYEQYFGPGTRLTVT.

This chain connects TRBV21-1 to TRBJ1-1; no check of the table's D call, TRBD1, against the DNA was made. TRBV21-1 is a pseudogene segment. The CDR3 runs to 19 residues. CDR3 nucleotides: TGTGCCAGCAGCGACCGCTCATCGGGGCCTCGGGACATGAACACTGAAGCTTTCTTT. This translates into CASSDRSSGPRDMNTEAFF.

The V gene is TRBV6-5, the J gene TRBJ1-4, with 10 nucleotides matching TRBD1. Germline V gene sequence: CDR1 MNHEY, CDR2 SVGAGI. Trimming removed 0 bases from V and 10 bases from J; junction bases left unmatched: 5. The CDR3 has 15 amino acids. CDR3 loop: CASSYSGTGAAKLFF. CDR3 nucleotide sequence: TGTGCCAGCAGTTACTCAGGGACAGGGGCGGCAAAACTGTTTTTT.

The rearrangement uses TRBV5-1 and TRBJ1-2, with TRBD1 matching over 9 bases. Germline loops: CDR1 SGHRS, CDR2 YFSETQ. J gave up 7 bases and V 6 bases, and 22 bases lay outside the gene matches. CDR3 length equals 18 residues. The DNA of the CDR3 is TGCGCCAGCATTTTCGGCGACGGGTCGGACAGGGGCCTGGCTGGCTACACCTTC. This codes for CASIFGDGSDRGLAGYTF.

This chain joins TRBV29-1 and TRBJ2-1; 9 nucleotides match TRBD2. CDR3 length equals 14 residues. V dropped 6 bases and J dropped 5; count of bases not matched to a gene: 8. The germline CDR1 and CDR2 sequences are SQVTM and ANQGSEA. The CDR3 region has the DNA TGCAGCGTAGACCCTAGCGGGGTCCACAATGAGCAGTTCTTC. As protein: CSVDPSGVHNEQFF.

The chain joins TRBV4-3 to TRBJ2-3; possible D gene TRBD2, 5 bases. CDR1 and CDR2 (germline): LGHNA, YSLEER. The CDR3 contains 16 residues. The V end was cut by 1 base, the J end by 6 bases, with 17 bases between. The CDR3 nucleotides are TGCGCCAGCAGCCAAGGAGGTCTAGCCCGAGCGGATACGCAGTATTTT. Encoded protein: CASSQGGLARADTQYF.

The rearrangement joins TRBV18 to TRBJ2-5; 7 bases align to TRBD1. The CDR3 is 15 residues long. Losses at the gene ends were 3 bases for V and 4 bases for J; bases not matched to a gene: 8. The germline V gene has CDR1 KGHSH and CDR2 LQKENI. The CDR3 reads CASSPILGGGETQYF. In nucleotides, the CDR3 is TGTGCCAGCTCACCTATTTTAGGGGGCGGAGAGACCCAGTACTTC. The variable domain in full, with the rest retrieved from reference TRBV18 and TRBJ2-5, is NAGVMQNPRHLVRRRGQEARLRCSPMKGHSHVYWYRQLPEEGLKFMVYLQKENIIDESGMPKERFSAEFPKEGPSILRIQQVVRGDSAAYFCASSPILGGGETQYFGPGTRLLVL.

The chain links TRBV10-3 to TRBJ1-5; D possibly corresponds to TRBD1 (5 bases). This CDR3 contains 15 residues. Germline loops: CDR1 ENHRY, CDR2 SYGVKD. Trimming removed 4 bases at V and 7 bases at J, with 17 bases between. CDR3 nucleotide sequence: TGTGCCATCAGTGCCTCGGGGGAGGGGAGGCAGCCCCAGCATTTT. Protein: CAISASGEGRQPQHF.

The gene calls are TRBV5-4 and TRBJ2-5, with TRBD2 as a possible D gene (6 bases). The V end was cut by 0 bases, the J end by 3 bases, with 15 bases between. The CDR3 loop spans 16 amino acids. CDR1 is SGHNT, CDR2 YYREEE, per germline (reference sequence). The CDR3 nucleotides are TGTGCCAGCAGCTTGGTGGAAGGGAGGCTTAAAGAGACCCAGTACTTC. Residues: CASSLVEGRLKETQYF. Filled out from reference TRBV5-4 and TRBJ2-5, the complete variable domain reads ETGVTQSPTHLIKTRGQQVTLRCSSQSGHNTVSWYQQALGQGPQFIFQYYREEENGRGNFPPRFSGLQFPNYSSELNVNALELDDSALYLCASSLVEGRLKETQYFGPGTRLLVL.

V gene TRBV4-3 combines with J gene TRBJ2-1, with 7 nucleotides matching TRBD2. V lost 4 bases to trimming and J lost 11 bases; unmatched junction nucleotides: 17. Germline V lookup: CDR1 LGHNA, CDR2 YSLEER. The CDR3 spans 16 residues. The CDR3 sequence is CASSPSWGGVPLQQFF. CDR3 sequence (DNA): TGCGCCAGCAGCCCCTCTTGGGGGGGGGTCCCTCTCCAGCAGTTCTTC.

The chain uses TRBV2 and TRBJ1-6; tentative D call: TRBD1 (5 bases). The CDR3 is made up of 15 amino acids. With 5 bases removed from V and 10 bases from J, the gap between germline ends came to 18 bases. The germline V gene encodes CDR1 SNHLY and CDR2 FYNNEI. As DNA, the CDR3 is TGTGCCAGCAGTTTTGAGGACATAGGACGCTCACCCCTCCACTTT. Protein sequence: CASSFEDIGRSPLHF. The variable domain in full, completed from reference TRBV2 and TRBJ1-6, reads EPEVTQTPSHQVTQMGQEVILRCVPISNHLYFYWYRQILGQKVEFLVSFYNNEISEKSEIFDDQFSVERPDGSNFTLKIRSTKLEDSAMYFCASSFEDIGRSPLHFGNGTRLTVT.

This chain joins TRBV19 and TRBJ1-2, with 9 bases identical to TRBD1. CDR1 LNHDA and CDR2 SQIVND come from the germline V gene (reference sequence). The junction had 9 bases not matched to a gene; V was cut back by 1 base and J by 6 bases. The CDR3 runs to 16 residues. CDR3 residues: CASSIGYRGRVDGYTF. In DNA, the CDR3 is TGTGCCAGTAGTATAGGTTACAGGGGGCGCGTTGATGGCTACACCTTC.